This T cell receptor beta chain was identified during a study of T cell responses to AZD1222 COVID-19 vaccine (dated by TCRdb to the early 2020s). Describing the broader study: AZD1222 recipients whose second dose came at about 4 weeks and those whose second dose came at about 12 weeks were combined into one group, since spike-specific TCR depth and breadth did not differ between the two schedules. Trial participants were enrolled by age into 18-55, 56-69 and 70-plus year subgroups, with 148, 28 and 57 TCR-sequenced participants respectively. TCR sequencing covered 233 trial participants: 200 to 210 given two doses of AZD1222 and approximately 26 given two doses of MenACWY control vaccine.

Overall study results and their limits: A significant rise in spike-specific TCR breadth and depth was observed after two AZD1222 doses relative to day 0 and relative to MenACWY recipients. Participants were mostly white British and included more females than males, and it was suggested by the authors that clonal diversity may have been underestimated. Conclusions about previously exposed vaccinees are limited, since just five or six AZD1222 recipients were seropositive for SARS-CoV-2 at baseline. The vaccine-associated CD4 TCRs covered the entire spike protein, and the dominant responses fell in regions 160-218 and 743-854. In the small 56-69-year group, the increase in depth fell short of significance, most likely because of low power. No day 14 peak-response samples were available, so repertoires were characterized only after the peak T cell response. Nearly half of unique spike-specific TCRs reportedly recognized epitopes outside regions mutated in the B.1.351 and B.1.1.7 variants.

The CDR3 regions of human TCRbeta chains were analyzed by immunosequencing. The paper's data handling went like this. Repertoire TCRs were matched against a reference library of SARS-CoV-2-specific TCRs generated with the MIRA antigen-specificity platform. Breadth meant the fraction of unique TCRs that were SARS-CoV-2-associated, whereas depth meant the fraction of total T cells that were SARS-CoV-2-associated. Each spike-specific TCR was assigned to its reactive spike region and to a CD4 or CD8 class using the MIRA data. Log10-transformed breadth and depth values were compared by one-way ANOVA with Sidak's multiple comparisons tests. TCRdb's version of the immuneACCESS table is confined to in-frame rearrangements and falls short of the full clone set. An unresolved V gene accounts for under half of the shortfall where checked; the remainder is of unknown origin. The DNA was the basis for D and trimming; V, J and clone size are from that table. For this sample the table gives about 120,000 clones, of which roughly nine tenths were detected only once. Under 3.5% of the sample belongs to the ten largest clones.

Interpreted using the paper, the time point label stands for: baseline before first vaccination. Vaccinee samples came from UK trials COV001 and COV002, including a single-blind randomized controlled phase 2/3 trial of AZD1222 (ChAdOx1 nCoV-19) in healthy adults. For TCRbeta chain sequencing, PBMC samples from trial participants were taken at day 0 and at day 28 after the second dose. A remark on this clone: The clone's antigen remains unknown. No base quality values were provided; no much bigger clone lies one nucleotide off.

This TCR was recovered from an adult in good health. The sample in question was peripheral blood, obtained on day 0 of AZD1222 vaccination.

The CDR3 sequence is CASSFGQGRTEAFF. The DNA reads TGTGCCAGCAGCTTCGGACAGGGTCGAACTGAAGCTTTCTTT. The V gene is TRBV7-9 and the J gene is TRBJ1-1; the central 8 bases match TRBD1. For CDR1 and CDR2, the germline V gene (reference sequence) lists SEHNR and FQNEAQ. From its cysteine to its phenylalanine, the CDR3 spans 14 amino acids. The kept DNA is CDR3 alone, 42 bases in frame from the first base. V ends up 3 bases short and J 5 bases short, with an unmatched junction base count of 5.